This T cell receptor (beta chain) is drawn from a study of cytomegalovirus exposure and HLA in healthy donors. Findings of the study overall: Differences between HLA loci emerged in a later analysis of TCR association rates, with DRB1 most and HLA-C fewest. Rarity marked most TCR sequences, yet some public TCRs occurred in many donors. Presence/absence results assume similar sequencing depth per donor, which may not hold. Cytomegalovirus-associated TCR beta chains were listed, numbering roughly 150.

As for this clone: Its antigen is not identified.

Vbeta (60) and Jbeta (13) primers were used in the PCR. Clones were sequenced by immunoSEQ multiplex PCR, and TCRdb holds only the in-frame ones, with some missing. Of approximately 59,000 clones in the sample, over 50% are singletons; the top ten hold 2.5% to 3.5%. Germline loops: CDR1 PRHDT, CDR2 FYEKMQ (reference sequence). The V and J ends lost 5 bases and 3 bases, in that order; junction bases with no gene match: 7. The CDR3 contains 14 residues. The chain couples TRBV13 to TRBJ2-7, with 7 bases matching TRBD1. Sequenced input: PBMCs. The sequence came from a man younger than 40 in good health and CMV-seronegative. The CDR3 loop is CASSEGADSYEQYF. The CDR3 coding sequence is TGTGCCAGCAGCGAGGGGGCAGATAGCTACGAGCAGTACTTC.